This section outlines one T cell receptor (beta chain) sequence together with its context. The assay was immunoSEQ multiplex PCR, and TCRdb's table has in-frame clones only and misses some. Of roughly 2.6 million clones in the sample, roughly 92% are singletons; the top ten hold about 0.13%. This record belongs to a study of shared clonotypes between healthy human individuals. Caucasian adults residing in Nashville, Tennessee made up all the donors. V lost 3 bases to trimming and J lost 5 bases, with 13 bases between them. Germline V gene lookup returns CDR1 SGDLS and CDR2 YYNGEE. The CDR3 has 14 amino acids.

The receptor's source is a man between 18 and 35 years old in good health. The sequenced sample was naive CD4+ T cells sorted from blood. Subset: CD45RA+ positively selected. The genes are TRBV9 and TRBJ2-3; D not certain. The CDR3 region has the DNA TGTGCCAGCAGCGCCTCAGCCGTCAGAGATACGCAGTATTTT. It is translated as CASSASAVRDTQYF.